This entry features one T cell receptor beta chain sequence. No cognate antigen has been identified for it. No base-level quality is on record; no much larger clone is a single base apart. This entry comes from a study of preoperative IRX-2 immunotherapy in early breast cancer (dated 2019 in TCRdb). The treatment or condition label, read with the paper, signifies: preoperative locoregional IRX-2 cytokine immunotherapy. The samples were obtained from a phase Ib study that tested preoperative, locoregional IRX-2 cytokine immunotherapy designed to prime immune responses. The donors were early-stage breast cancer patients who were given IRX-2 prior to surgery. The library was built by means of the immunoSEQ multiplex PCR assay. TCRdb took this table from immuneACCESS and kept in-frame rearrangements with V and J called. Such tables lack part of the clones; where checked against another copy, unresolved V genes explain under half of the gap, and the rest is unexplained. The sample table records around 35,000 clones; more than 90% of these occur just once. Jointly, the top ten make up under 8% of the sample.

The CDR3 spans 15 residues, from the cysteine through the phenylalanine. Only CDR3 DNA is held: 45 bases, read in frame from base 1. The germline V gene (reference sequence) supplies CDR1 LNHDA and CDR2 SQIVND. Relative to germline, V is 7 bases shorter and J is 6 bases shorter, with 18 bases between their ends. The clonotype was recovered from a human donor with breast cancer. Recombination joined TRBV19 with TRBJ2-2; TRBD2 could be the D gene, as 5 bases match. Collection of the sample occurred from a patient treated with IRX-2 immunotherapy. This receptor has the CDR3 CASTRARDTSGELFF. The bases read TGTGCCAGTACTCGGGCCCGGGATACGTCCGGGGAGCTGTTTTTT.